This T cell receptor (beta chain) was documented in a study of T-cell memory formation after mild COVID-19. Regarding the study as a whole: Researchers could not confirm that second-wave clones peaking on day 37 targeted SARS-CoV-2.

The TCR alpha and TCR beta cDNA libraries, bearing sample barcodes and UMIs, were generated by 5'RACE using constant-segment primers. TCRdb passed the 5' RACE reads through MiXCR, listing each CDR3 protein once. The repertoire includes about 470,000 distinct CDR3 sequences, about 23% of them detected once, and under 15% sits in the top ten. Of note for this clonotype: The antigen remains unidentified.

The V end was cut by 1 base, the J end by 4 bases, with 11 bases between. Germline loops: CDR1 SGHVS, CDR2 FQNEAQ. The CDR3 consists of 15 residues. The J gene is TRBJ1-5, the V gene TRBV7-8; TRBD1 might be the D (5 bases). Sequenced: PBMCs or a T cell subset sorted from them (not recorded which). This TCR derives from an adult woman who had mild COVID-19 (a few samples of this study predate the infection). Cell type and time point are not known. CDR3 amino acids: CASSLVGTGNQPQHF. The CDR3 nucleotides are TGTGCCAGCAGCTTAGTCGGGACGGGGAATCAGCCCCAGCATTTT. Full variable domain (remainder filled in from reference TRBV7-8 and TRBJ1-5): GAGVSQSPRYKVAKRGQDVALRCDPISGHVSLFWYQQALGQGPEFLTYFQNEAQLDKSGLPSDRFFAERPEGSVSTLKIQRTQQEDSAVYLCASSLVGTGNQPQHFGDGTRLSIL.